This T cell receptor beta chain was identified during a study of PD-L1 blockade in urothelial cancer (dated by TCRdb to the late 2010s). Context from the whole study: Therapy was started in the mid-2010s for all patients, and atezolizumab 1,200 mg was administered intravenously every 3 weeks. About 90% of the 29 patients were identified as males with urothelial cancer of bladder origin, and a prior smoking history was reported by 18 of 29 patients. Patients had an ECOG performance status of 0 or 1 and had received between 0 and 3 prior chemotherapy regimens. Blood samples were analyzed at 3 weeks after treatment start (second dose) and at 6 weeks after treatment start. Blood samples gave median yields of roughly 150,000 T cells and over 80,000 unique TCRs, along with a median clonality of 0.080. An exploratory multi-omic analysis was conducted of the somatic, immune and clinical correlates of response to PD-L1 blockade with atezolizumab in urothelial cancer. Pretreatment tumor samples, along with matched peripheral blood collected serially before and after atezolizumab treatment, underwent TCR sequencing. Durable clinical benefit was defined as progression-free survival longer than 6 months, and TCR features were also tested against progression-free and overall survival. In the same patients, pretreatment tumors underwent whole exome sequencing and RNA sequencing in addition to TCR sequencing. Nine patients achieved durable clinical benefit and 20 did not. Pretreatment blood TCR-seq was available for around 29 patients, at least one posttreatment blood collection was obtained for around 24 patients, and tumor TCR-seq was available for around 24 patients.

Results the study describes overall, beyond this receptor: Greater expansion of tumor-associated TCR clones in peripheral blood 3 weeks after the start of treatment was observed in patients with durable benefit (n ≈ 22, p = 0.022). A pretreatment peripheral blood TCR clonality below the median was linked to improved progression-free and overall survival. Because of the small sample size (n of about 29) and the many exploratory analyses performed, the results are intended to be regarded as hypothesis-generating.

The time point label corresponds to: pretreatment peripheral blood. The cohort included 29 patients with locally advanced or metastatic urothelial carcinoma who were treated at Memorial Sloan Kettering on a trial protocol. Peripheral blood mononuclear cells were collected pretreatment and during treatment, with between 1 and 8 total time points per patient. The Qiagen DNeasy Blood extraction kit was used to purify genomic DNA from total PBMCs and tumor samples. PBMCs were collected pretreatment and during treatment, and were isolated and stored as previously described. Synthetic TCR analog templates were spiked into each PCR so that absolute template abundance could be estimated from read counts. Using the immunoSEQ assay, TCRbeta CDR3 regions were amplified from genomic DNA with bias-controlled V and J gene primers. Sequencing of rearranged TCRbeta segments was performed at approximately 20X coverage. As for how the authors treated the data: Sequencing errors were corrected by clustering, and CDR3s were annotated against IMGT so that V, D and J genes could be assigned. Downstream analyses used only productive TCRbeta rearrangements and left out out-of-frame or stop-codon sequences. To compute clonality, Shannon entropy was normalized by the log of the number of unique productive sequences and then subtracted from one. Fisher's exact test with Benjamini-Hochberg correction, using a cutoff of adjusted p below 0.01, was how clones that differed between time points or between blood and tumor were identified. Imported from immuneACCESS, the table was reduced by TCRdb to in-frame sequences with V and J called. These copies leave out some clones; in studies compared against another copy, an unresolved V gene accounts for under half, and the cause of the remainder is not known. Clone size and V and J calls were adopted from that table, with D and trimming inferred from the DNA. Counted in this sample were tens of thousands of clones; 90% of them appeared once. Approximately 1.5% of the sample is in the top ten clones.

Note on this clone: Which antigen it targets is not known. No qualities accompany the bases; no much larger clone lies one base away.

The germline V gene sets CDR1 to SGHTA and CDR2 to FQGNSA. V loses 5 bases, J loses 3 bases, and the germline ends lie 16 bases apart. Measured from the cysteine to the phenylalanine, the CDR3 is 16 residues long. Just CDR3 DNA is preserved here, 48 bases in frame from base 1. The source material was PBMCs, sampled around atezolizumab (anti-PD-L1) treatment. The chain links TRBV7-2 with TRBJ1-4, and possibly TRBD1, on 6 matching bases. The clonotype originates from a man in his sixties with urothelial cancer. The CDR3 is CASSPGDTLPNEKLFF. The sequenced DNA is TGTGCCAGCAGCCCAGGGGACACCCTCCCTAATGAAAAACTGTTTTTT.